This TCR beta chain was documented in a study of cytomegalovirus exposure and HLA in healthy donors. Study findings and constraints: According to an earlier analysis, most TCR beta V segments yielded productive rearrangements about 87% or about 30% of the time.

60 Vbeta and 13 Jbeta primers were used in PCR. Assay used: immunoSEQ multiplex PCR; TCRdb lists only in-frame clones, some missing. The sample lists some 110,000 clones; about 74% were seen once. The CDR3 length is 13 residues. Germline values: CDR1 WSHSY, CDR2 SAAADI. V was trimmed by 5 bases and J by 8 bases, leaving 13 bases between them. Healthy bone marrow donors made up the donor group. This clone was picked up one time. As yet, its antigen is unknown. This clonotype was sampled from a woman aged 50 to 60 in good health and CMV-seropositive. Sequencing was carried out using PBMCs. This sequence joins TRBV10-2 and TRBJ2-1; D remains unclear. For the CDR3, the DNA is TGCGCCAGCAGTCCTATTCTAGGAGATGAGCAGTTCTTC. As protein: CASSPILGDEQFF.